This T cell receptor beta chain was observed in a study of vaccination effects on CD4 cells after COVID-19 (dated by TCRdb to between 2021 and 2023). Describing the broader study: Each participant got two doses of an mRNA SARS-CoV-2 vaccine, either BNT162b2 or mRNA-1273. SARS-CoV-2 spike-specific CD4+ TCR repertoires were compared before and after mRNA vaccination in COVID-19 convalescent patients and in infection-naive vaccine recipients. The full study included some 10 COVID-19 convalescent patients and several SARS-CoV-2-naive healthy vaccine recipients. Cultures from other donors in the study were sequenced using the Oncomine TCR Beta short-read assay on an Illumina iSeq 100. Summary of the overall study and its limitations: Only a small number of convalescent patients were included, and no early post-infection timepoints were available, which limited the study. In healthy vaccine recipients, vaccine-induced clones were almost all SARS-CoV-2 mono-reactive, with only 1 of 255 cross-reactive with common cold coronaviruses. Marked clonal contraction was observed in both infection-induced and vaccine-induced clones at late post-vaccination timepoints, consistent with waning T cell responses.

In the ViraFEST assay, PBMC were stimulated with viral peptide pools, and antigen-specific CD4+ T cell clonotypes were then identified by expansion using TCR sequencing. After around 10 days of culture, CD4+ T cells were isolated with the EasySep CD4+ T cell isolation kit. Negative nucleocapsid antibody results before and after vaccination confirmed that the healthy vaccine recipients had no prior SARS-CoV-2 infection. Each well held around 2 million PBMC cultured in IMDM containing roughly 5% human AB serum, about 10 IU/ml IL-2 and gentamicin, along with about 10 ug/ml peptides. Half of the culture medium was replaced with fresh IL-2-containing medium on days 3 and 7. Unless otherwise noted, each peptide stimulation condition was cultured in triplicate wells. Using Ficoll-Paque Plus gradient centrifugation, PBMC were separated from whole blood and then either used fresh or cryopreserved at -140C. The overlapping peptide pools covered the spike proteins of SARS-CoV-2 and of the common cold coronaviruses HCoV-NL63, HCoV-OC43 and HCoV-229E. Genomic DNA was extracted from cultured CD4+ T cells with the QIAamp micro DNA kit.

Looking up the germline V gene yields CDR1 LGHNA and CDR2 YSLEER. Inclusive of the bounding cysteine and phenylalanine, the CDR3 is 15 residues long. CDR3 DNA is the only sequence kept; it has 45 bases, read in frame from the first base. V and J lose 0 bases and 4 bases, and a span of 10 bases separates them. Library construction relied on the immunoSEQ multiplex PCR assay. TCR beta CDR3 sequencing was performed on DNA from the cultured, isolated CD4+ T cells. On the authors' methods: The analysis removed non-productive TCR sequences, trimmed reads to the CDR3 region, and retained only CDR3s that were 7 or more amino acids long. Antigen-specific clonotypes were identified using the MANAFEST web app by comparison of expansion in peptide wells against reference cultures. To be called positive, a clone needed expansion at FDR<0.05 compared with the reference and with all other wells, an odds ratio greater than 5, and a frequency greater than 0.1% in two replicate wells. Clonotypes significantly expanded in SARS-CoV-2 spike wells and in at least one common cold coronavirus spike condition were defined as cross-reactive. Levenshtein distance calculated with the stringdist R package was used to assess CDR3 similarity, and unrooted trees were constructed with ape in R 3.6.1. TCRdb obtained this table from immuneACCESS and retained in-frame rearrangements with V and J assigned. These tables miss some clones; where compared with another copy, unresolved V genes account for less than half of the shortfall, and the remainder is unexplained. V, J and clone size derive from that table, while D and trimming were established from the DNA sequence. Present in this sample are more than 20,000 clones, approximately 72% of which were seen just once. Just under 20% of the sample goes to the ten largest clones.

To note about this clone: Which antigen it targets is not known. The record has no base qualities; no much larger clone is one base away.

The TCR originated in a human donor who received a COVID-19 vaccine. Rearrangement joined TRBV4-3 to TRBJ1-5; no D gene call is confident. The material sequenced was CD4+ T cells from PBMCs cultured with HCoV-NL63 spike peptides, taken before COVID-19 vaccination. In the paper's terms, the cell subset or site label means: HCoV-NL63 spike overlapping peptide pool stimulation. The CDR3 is CASSQDGLSNQPQHF. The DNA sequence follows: TGCGCCAGCAGCCAAGATGGTTTAAGTAATCAGCCCCAGCATTTT.